A single sample gave rise to the 13 T cell receptor beta chains below, sequenced in a study of tumor and adjacent non-tumor tissue in lung cancer. A modified ARM-PCR protocol with three rounds of nested PCR amplified TCRbeta. TCRdb reprocessed the multiplex PCR reads with MiXCR, giving one entry per CDR3 protein. The top ten clones hold about 25% of a sample with 220,000 or so distinct CDR3 sequences, 71% of them seen once. The template was RNA from unsorted bulk tissue. What was sequenced was lung tumor tissue. These receptors came from a man in his 60s with non-small cell lung cancer.

This clonotype showed up just a few times. A read error is possible here, since a much larger clone lies one base away. The chain recombines TRBV6-5 with TRBJ1-1; D call uncertain. From germline, CDR1 is MNHEY and CDR2 SVGAGI. The CDR3 has 12 amino acids. V was cut by 8 bases and J by 3 bases, with 10 bases left in between. The CDR3 region is CASQKRDTEAFF. CDR3 coding DNA: TGTGCCAGCCAGAAGCGAGACACTGAAGCTTTCTTT.

This clonotype showed up just a few times. The gene calls are TRBV30 and TRBJ2-5, with D possibly matching TRBD1 (6 bases). Germline lookup yields CDR1 GTSNPN and CDR2 SVGIG (reference sequence). The CDR3 length is 14 residues. The ends were cut back, 0 bases at V and 1 base at J, with 9 bases in the middle. The CDR3 nucleotides read TGTGCCTGGAGTGTACGCAGGGGCCAAGAGACCCAGTACTTC. Translated, it gives CAWSVRRGQETQYF.

Notes on this clonotype: A much larger clone lies one base from this, so it may be a read error. This chain connects TRBV20-1 to TRBJ1-2; maybe TRBD1 (5 bases). This CDR3 comprises 12 residues. Germline loops: CDR1 DFQATT, CDR2 SNEGSKA (reference sequence). DNA for the CDR3: TGCACTGCTAGAGTGGGGGACTATGGCTACACCTTC. This translates into CTARVGDYGYTF.

On this clonotype: A single base separates this from a much larger clone, so it may be a read error. V and J are TRBV29-1 and TRBJ2-5; TRBD1 aligns across 9 bases. In germline, CDR1 is SQVTM, CDR2 ANQGSEA. The CDR3 has 14 residues. J was trimmed by 5 bases and V by 6 bases; bases with no gene match: 10. Here the CDR3 DNA reads TGCAGCGTGAGATTCGGACAGGGGCAGGAGACCCAGTACTTC. Residues: CSVRFGQGQETQYF.

Turning to this clonotype: Since a much larger clone is just one base distant, this may be a read error. Likely a read error: the CDR3 ends without its conserved phenylalanine or tryptophan. The chain employs TRBV6-1 and TRBJ2-7, with unresolved D. V lost 3 bases and J 2 bases, leaving 8 bases between the germline ends. This CDR3 is built from 13 residues. CDR1 and CDR2 from the germline V gene are MNHNS and SASEGT. The CDR3 loop reads CASSEEPTYEQYS. The CDR3 nucleotides read TGTGCCAGCAGTGAGGAACCCACCTACGAGCAGTACTCC.

With regard to this clonotype: The junction departs from the called germline gene at one end, perhaps through a read error. The chain couples TRBV6-2 or TRBV6-3 to TRBJ2-5, with no clear D. This CDR3 spans 15 amino acids. Germline CDR1 MNHEY, CDR2 SVGEGT. CDR3 nucleotide sequence: TGTGCCAGCAGTTACTCGAGTTCAGGCTCGGAGACCCAGAAATTC. It is translated as CASSYSSSGSETQKF.

This chain joins TRBV2 and TRBJ2-1; TRBD2 aligns across 13 bases. The CDR3 has 21 residues. J lost 1 base, V lost 4 bases, and 16 bases had no gene match. Germline V lookup: CDR1 SNHLY, CDR2 FYNNEI. The CDR3 spells CASSVPQTSGGIARSYNEQFF. The CDR3 bases are TGTGCCAGCAGTGTTCCTCAGACTAGCGGGGGGATAGCTCGATCCTACAATGAGCAGTTCTTC.

On this clonotype: The junction departs from germline at one end; a sequencing error may be responsible. The chain has TRBV11-3 and TRBJ1-2, with 7 positions matching TRBD1. CDR3 length: 15 amino acids. Germline V lookup: CDR1 SGHNT, CDR2 YENEEA. The CDR3 sequence: CASSMSPTGTDIFSF. The CDR3 DNA sequence: TGTGCCAGCAGTATGTCCCCAACGGGGACAGATATTTTTTCCTTC.

With respect to this clonotype: One base away lies a much larger clone, so this may be a sequencing read error. The chain uses TRBV6-6 and TRBJ2-5; D may correspond to TRBD1 or TRBD2 (5 bases each). Germline V gene data show CDR1 as MNHNY and CDR2 as SVGAGI (reference sequence). This CDR3 has 13 amino acids. The CDR3 sequence: CASTLEGQETQNF. The CDR3 bases are TGTGCCAGCACCCTCGAGGGGCAAGAGACCCAGAACTTC.

The J gene is TRBJ2-1, the V gene TRBV20-1; possibly TRBD2 for D (6 bases). Germline V CDR1 and CDR2: DFQATT, SNEGSKA (reference sequence). The CDR3 covers 14 residues. As DNA, the CDR3 is TGCAGGGCCACTGAACTAGCCTCCTACAATGAGCAGTTCTTC. Amino acids: CRATELASYNEQFF.

This sequence joins TRBV11-3 and TRBJ2-1, with 9 bases that match TRBD2. The germline CDR1 and CDR2 sequences are SGHNT and YENEEA. The CDR3 is 15 residues long. The J segment lost 8 bases and the V segment lost 5 bases, leaving 10 bases of the junction unmatched. The CDR3 DNA follows: TGTGCCAGCAGCGTCCAGACTAGCGGAGACTATGAGCAGTTCTTC. Encoded protein: CASSVQTSGDYEQFF.

This sequence joins TRBV29-1 and TRBJ2-4, with D perhaps assigned TRBD1 or TRBD2 (6 bases each). The germline V gene encodes CDR1 SQVTM and CDR2 ANQGSEA. This CDR3 has 11 amino acids. The CDR3 protein is CCGGGGNIQYF. The CDR3 region has the DNA TGCTGTGGAGGGGGAGGAAACATTCAGTACTTC.

This clonotype was seen only once. The junction departs from the called germline gene at one end, perhaps through a read error. This sequence joins TRBV11-3 and TRBJ2-1, with 7 bases matching TRBD2. From germline, CDR1 is SGHNT and CDR2 YENEEA. The CDR3 spans 13 residues. CDR3 in amino acids: CTSSPSSGRSRVF. In DNA, the CDR3 is TGTACCAGCAGCCCCTCTAGCGGTAGATCGCGGGTCTTC.